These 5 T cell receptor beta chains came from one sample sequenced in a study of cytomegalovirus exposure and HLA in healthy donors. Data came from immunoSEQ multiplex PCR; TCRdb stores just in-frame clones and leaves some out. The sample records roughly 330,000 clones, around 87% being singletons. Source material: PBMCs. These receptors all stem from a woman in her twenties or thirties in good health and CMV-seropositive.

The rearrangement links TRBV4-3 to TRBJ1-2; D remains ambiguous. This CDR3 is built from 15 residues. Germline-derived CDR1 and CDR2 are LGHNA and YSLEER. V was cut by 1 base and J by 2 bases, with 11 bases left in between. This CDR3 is CASSQGTGLNYGYTF. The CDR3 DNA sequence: TGCGCCAGCAGCCAAGGTACGGGGTTGAACTATGGCTACACCTTC.

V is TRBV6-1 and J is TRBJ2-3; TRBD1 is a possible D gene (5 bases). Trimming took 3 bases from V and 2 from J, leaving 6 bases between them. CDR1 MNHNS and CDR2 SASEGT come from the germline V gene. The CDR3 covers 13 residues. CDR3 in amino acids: CASSDRVTDTQYF. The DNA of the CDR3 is TGTGCCAGCAGTGACAGGGTCACAGATACGCAGTATTTT.

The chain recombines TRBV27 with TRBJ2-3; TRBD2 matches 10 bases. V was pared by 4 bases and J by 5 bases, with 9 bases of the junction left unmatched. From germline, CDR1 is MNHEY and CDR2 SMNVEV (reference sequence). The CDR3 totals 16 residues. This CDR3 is CASSSLLAGVGDTQYF. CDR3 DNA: TGTGCCAGCAGTTCCCTGCTAGCGGGAGTTGGAGATACGCAGTATTTT.

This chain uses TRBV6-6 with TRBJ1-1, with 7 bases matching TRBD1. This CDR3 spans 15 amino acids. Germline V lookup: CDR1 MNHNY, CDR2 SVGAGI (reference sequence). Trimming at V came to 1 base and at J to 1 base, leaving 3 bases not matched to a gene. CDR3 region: CASSYLAGGNTEAFF. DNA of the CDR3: TGTGCCAGCAGTTACTTGGCAGGGGGGAACACTGAAGCTTTCTTT.

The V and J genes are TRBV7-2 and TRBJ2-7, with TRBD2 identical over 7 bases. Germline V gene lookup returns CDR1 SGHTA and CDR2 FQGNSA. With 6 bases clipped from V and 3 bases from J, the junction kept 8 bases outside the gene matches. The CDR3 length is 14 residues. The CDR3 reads CASSRDYLHYEQYF. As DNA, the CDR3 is TGTGCCAGCAGTCGGGACTACCTCCACTACGAGCAGTACTTC.